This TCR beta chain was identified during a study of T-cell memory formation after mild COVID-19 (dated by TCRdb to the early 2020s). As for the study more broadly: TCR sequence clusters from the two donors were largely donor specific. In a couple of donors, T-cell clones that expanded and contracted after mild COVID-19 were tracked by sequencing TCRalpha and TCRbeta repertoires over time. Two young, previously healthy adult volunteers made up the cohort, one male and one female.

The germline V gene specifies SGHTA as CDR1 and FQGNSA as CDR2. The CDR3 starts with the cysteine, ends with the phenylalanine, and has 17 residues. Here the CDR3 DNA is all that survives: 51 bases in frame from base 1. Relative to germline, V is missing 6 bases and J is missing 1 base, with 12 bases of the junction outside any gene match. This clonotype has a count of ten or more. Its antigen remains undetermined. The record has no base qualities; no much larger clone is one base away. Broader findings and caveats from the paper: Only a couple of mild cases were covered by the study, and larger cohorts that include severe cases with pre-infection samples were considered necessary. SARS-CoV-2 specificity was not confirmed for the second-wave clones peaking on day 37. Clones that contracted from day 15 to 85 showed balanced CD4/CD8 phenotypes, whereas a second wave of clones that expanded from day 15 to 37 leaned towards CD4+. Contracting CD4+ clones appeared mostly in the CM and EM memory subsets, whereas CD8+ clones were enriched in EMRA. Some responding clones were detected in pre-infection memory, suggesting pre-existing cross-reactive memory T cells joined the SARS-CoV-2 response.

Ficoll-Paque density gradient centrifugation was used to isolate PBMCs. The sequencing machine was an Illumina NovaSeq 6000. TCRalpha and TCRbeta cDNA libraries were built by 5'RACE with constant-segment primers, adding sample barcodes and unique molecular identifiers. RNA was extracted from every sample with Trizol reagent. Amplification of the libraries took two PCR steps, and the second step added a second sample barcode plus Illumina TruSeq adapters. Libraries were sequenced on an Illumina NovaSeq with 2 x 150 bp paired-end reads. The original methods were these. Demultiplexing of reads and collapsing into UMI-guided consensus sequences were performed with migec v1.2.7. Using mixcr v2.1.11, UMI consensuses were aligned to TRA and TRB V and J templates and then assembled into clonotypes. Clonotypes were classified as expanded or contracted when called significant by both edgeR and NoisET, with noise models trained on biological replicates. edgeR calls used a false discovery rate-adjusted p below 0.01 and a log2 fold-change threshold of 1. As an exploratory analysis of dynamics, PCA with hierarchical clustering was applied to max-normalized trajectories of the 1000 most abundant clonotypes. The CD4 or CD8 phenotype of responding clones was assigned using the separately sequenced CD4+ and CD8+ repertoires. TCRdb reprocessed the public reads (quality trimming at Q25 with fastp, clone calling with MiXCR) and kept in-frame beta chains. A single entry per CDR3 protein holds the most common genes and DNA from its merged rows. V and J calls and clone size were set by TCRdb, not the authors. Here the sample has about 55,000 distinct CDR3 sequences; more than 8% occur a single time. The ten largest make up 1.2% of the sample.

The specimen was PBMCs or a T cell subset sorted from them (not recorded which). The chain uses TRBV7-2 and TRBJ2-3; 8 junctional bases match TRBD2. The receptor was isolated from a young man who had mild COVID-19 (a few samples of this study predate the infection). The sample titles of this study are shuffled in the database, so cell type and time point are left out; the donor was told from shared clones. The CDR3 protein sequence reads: CASSRRPPGGGTDTQYF. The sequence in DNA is TGTGCCAGCAGTCGAAGACCCCCCGGGGGGGGCACAGATACGCAGTATTTT.